Below are 23 T cell receptor beta chains sequenced from a single sample in a study of control samples from healthy donors and cancer patients. This table comes from immunoSEQ multiplex PCR, and its TCRdb copy is limited to in-frame clones, with some not included. The data show some 220,000 clones, 85% to 95% seen once. Material for sequencing was blood. These receptors came from a man aged 50 to 60 in good health.

This clone was seen a single time. This rearrangement joins TRBV6-2 or TRBV6-3 to TRBJ1-5; D not certain. V was shortened by 6 bases and J by 0 bases, with 18 bases between the two germline ends. Germline loops: CDR1 MNHEY, CDR2 SVGEGT. The CDR3 is 17 residues long. The CDR3 loop is CASSQPWAPNSNQPQHF. DNA of the CDR3: TGTGCCAGCAGCCAACCGTGGGCCCCCAATAGCAATCAGCCCCAGCATTTT.

In regard to this clone: The junction departs from germline at one end; a sequencing error may be responsible. The J gene is TRBJ2-1, the V gene TRBV5-1; D could derive from TRBD1 or TRBD2 (5 bases each). The CDR3 runs 17 residues. Per germline, CDR1 SGHRS and CDR2 YFSETQ. CDR3 DNA: TGCGCCAGCAGATTGGCCCATACGGGGCTAGGTATCAATGAGCAGTTCTTC. This gives the protein CASRLAHTGLGINEQFF.

The V gene is TRBV11-1, the J gene TRBJ1-2; possible D gene TRBD1, 6 bases. The CDR3 extends over 15 amino acids. V lost 2 bases to trimming and J lost 5 bases, with 15 bases between them. From germline, CDR1 is SGHAT and CDR2 FQDESV (reference sequence). The CDR3 sequence: CASSLPGAEGYGYTF. CDR3 sequence (DNA): TGTGCCAGCAGCTTACCGGGGGCCGAAGGTTATGGCTACACCTTC.

This sequence joins TRBV5-6 and TRBJ2-7; the D gene is possibly TRBD2 (5 bases). Germline V lookup: CDR1 SGHDT, CDR2 YYEEEE. V lost 0 bases and J 3 bases, leaving 16 bases between the germline ends. This CDR3 spans 16 amino acids. The CDR3 region has the DNA TGTGCCAGCAGCTTGGGACTGACACTAGGTCTCTACGAGCAGTACTTC. It translates to CASSLGLTLGLYEQYF.

The V call is TRBV9, the J call TRBJ2-3; 8 nucleotides align to TRBD1. The trim removed 4 bases at V and 4 bases at J, leaving 5 bases unmatched. CDR1 and CDR2 (germline): SGDLS, YYNGEE. The CDR3 loop spans 14 amino acids. The CDR3 protein is CASSPRTGSDTQYF. In DNA, the CDR3 is TGTGCCAGCAGCCCGAGGACAGGGTCAGATACGCAGTATTTT.

The V gene is TRBV28, the J gene TRBJ1-5; TRBD1 agrees at 7 bases. The CDR3 runs 15 residues. CDR1 and CDR2 from the germline V gene are MDHEN and SYDVKM. Trimming at V came to 6 bases and at J to 6 bases, leaving 11 bases not matched to a gene. CDR3: CASSLDRVEIQPQHF. The DNA of the CDR3 is TGTGCCAGCAGCCTCGACAGGGTAGAGATTCAGCCCCAGCATTTT.

The rearrangement uses TRBV5-1 and TRBJ2-1; D uncertain. The CDR3 totals 14 residues. The germline V and J ends were trimmed by 1 base and 8 bases, with 13 bases remaining between them. The germline V gene encodes CDR1 SGHRS and CDR2 YFSETQ. CDR3 in amino acids: CASSLLAGSDEQFF. As DNA, the CDR3 is TGCGCCAGCAGCTTGTTAGCAGGTTCGGATGAGCAGTTCTTC. Full variable domain (rest looked up from reference TRBV5-1 and TRBJ2-1): KAGVTQTPRYLIKTRGQQVTLSCSPISGHRSVSWYQQTPGQGLQFLFEYFSETQRNKGNFPGRFSGRQFSNSRSEMNVSTLELGDSALYLCASSLLAGSDEQFFGPGTRLTVL.

This clone was seen once. This chain uses TRBV25-1 with TRBJ1-1; tentative D call: TRBD1 (6 bases). V lost 7 bases and J lost 5, with 11 bases in between. The germline gives CDR1 MGHDK, CDR2 SYGVNS. This CDR3 contains 12 residues. CDR3 residues: CASKGDGTEAFF. The CDR3 DNA sequence: TGTGCCAGCAAGGGGGATGGTACTGAAGCTTTCTTT.

The V and J genes are TRBV10-2 and TRBJ2-3; 10 bases are shared with TRBD1. Germline CDR1 and CDR2: WSHSY and SAAADI. V shed 6 bases and J 5 bases; nucleotides not matched to a gene: 2. The CDR3 is 13 residues long. CDR3 in amino acids: CASRDRGKDTQYF. DNA of the CDR3: TGCGCCAGCAGGGACAGGGGGAAAGATACGCAGTATTTT.

This clone was seen only once. The chain recombines TRBV5-1 with TRBJ2-2, with D perhaps matching TRBD1 (5 bases). Trimming left V 5 bases short and J 2 bases short, with 13 bases between. From germline, CDR1 is SGHRS and CDR2 YFSETQ. The CDR3 length is 15 residues. The chain's CDR3 is CASRTQGSNTGELFF. CDR3 coding DNA: TGCGCCAGCAGGACCCAGGGATCAAACACCGGGGAGCTGTTTTTT. Full variable domain (rest looked up from reference TRBV5-1 and TRBJ2-2): KAGVTQTPRYLIKTRGQQVTLSCSPISGHRSVSWYQQTPGQGLQFLFEYFSETQRNKGNFPGRFSGRQFSNSRSEMNVSTLELGDSALYLCASRTQGSNTGELFFGEGSRLTVL.

This sequence joins TRBV2 and TRBJ1-5; D is ambiguous. Germline CDR1 is SNHLY and CDR2 is FYNNEI. The length of the CDR3 is 13 residues. Trimming shortened V by 2 bases and J by 1 base, and 3 bases separated the two germline ends. DNA for the CDR3: TGTGCCAGCAGTGAACAGAGCAATCAGCCCCAGCATTTT. This gives the protein CASSEQSNQPQHF.

V gene TRBV6-4 combines with J gene TRBJ1-1; possible D gene TRBD1, 5 bases. The germline gives CDR1 MRHNA, CDR2 SNTAGT. This CDR3 contains 14 residues. V was cut by 4 bases and J by 1 base, with 10 bases left in between. CDR3 nucleotides: TGTGCCAGCAGTGTTGGGACCGGGAACACTGAAGCTTTCTTT. It yields the protein CASSVGTGNTEAFF.

V usage is TRBV7-3 and J usage is TRBJ2-1; D perhaps matches TRBD2 (5 bases). Germline lookup yields CDR1 SGHTA and CDR2 FQGTGA. Trimming took off 2 bases at V and 7 bases at J, with 12 bases between the two ends. The length of the CDR3 is 14 residues. CDR3 in amino acids: CASSLFASSNEQFF. As DNA, the CDR3 is TGTGCCAGCAGCTTATTCGCTAGCTCTAATGAGCAGTTCTTC.

DNA for the CDR3: TGTGCCAGCAGCATTACGGGGGGGTGGGGCTACACCTTC. It yields the protein CASSITGGWGYTF. The chain carries TRBV27 and TRBJ1-2; tentative D call: TRBD1 (5 bases). Germline V CDR1 and CDR2: MNHEY, SMNVEV (reference sequence). This CDR3 has 13 amino acids. The V and J ends lost 6 bases and 8 bases respectively, with 16 bases between them.

This clone appeared a single time. The chain couples TRBV20-1 to TRBJ1-2, with D possibly matching TRBD1 (6 bases). The CDR3 has 8 residues. CDR1 and CDR2 from the germline V gene are DFQATT and SNEGSKA (reference sequence). The CDR3 sequence is CRDNGYTF. DNA for the CDR3: TGCCGGGACAATGGCTACACCTTC.

The chain combines TRBV5-4 with TRBJ1-5, with 10 bases identical to TRBD1. The V and J ends lost 4 bases and 6 bases, in that order; junction bases with no gene match: 7. Germline V gene sequence: CDR1 SGHNT, CDR2 YYREEE (reference sequence). This CDR3 is built from 15 residues. For the CDR3, the DNA is TGTGCCAGCAGCGTGACAGGGGGCGCGGCTCAGCCCCAGCATTTT. Translated, it gives CASSVTGGAAQPQHF.

The rearrangement links TRBV19 to TRBJ1-2, with D possibly being TRBD1 (5 bases). Trimming cost V 7 bases and J 7 bases, with 22 bases left between them. The germline CDR1 and CDR2 sequences are LNHDA and SQIVND (reference sequence). There are 15 residues in the CDR3. This CDR3 reads CASTRSGEGRGGYTF. The CDR3 DNA reads TGTGCCAGTACCCGTTCGGGCGAGGGGCGCGGTGGCTACACCTTC.

The chain couples TRBV29-1 to TRBJ1-1, with a possible D match to TRBD1 (5 bases). Germline lookup yields CDR1 SQVTM and CDR2 ANQGSEA. The ends were cut back, 6 bases at V and 7 bases at J, with 12 bases in the middle. This CDR3 spans 11 amino acids. The DNA for the CDR3 is TGCAGCGTGATTGGGACGGTTGAAGCTTTCTTT. Translation gives CSVIGTVEAFF.

This clone was seen a few times. The rearrangement joins TRBV4-3 to TRBJ1-1; D possibly corresponds to TRBD1 (6 bases). Germline V lookup: CDR1 LGHNA, CDR2 YSLEER. The CDR3 is made up of 15 amino acids. The V and J ends lost 0 bases and 5 bases respectively, with 13 bases between them. CDR3 nucleotides: TGCGCCAGCAGCCAAGAGGGCAGGGGTTGGACTGAAGCTTTCTTT. This sequence encodes CASSQEGRGWTEAFF.

The chain is built from TRBV7-3 and TRBJ2-3; maybe TRBD2 (5 bases). This CDR3 spans 13 amino acids. V gave up 2 bases and J gave up 4 bases, with 7 bases separating them. Germline V gene data show CDR1 as SGHTA and CDR2 as FQGTGA. The CDR3 coding sequence is TGTGCCAGCAGCTTAGACGGGGCAGATACGCAGTATTTT. Translation: CASSLDGADTQYF.

The rearrangement links TRBV19 to TRBJ1-1; TRBD1 is a possible D gene (5 bases). The length of the CDR3 is 15 residues. Trimming took off 4 bases at V and 5 bases at J, with 17 bases between the two ends. CDR1 and CDR2 (germline): LNHDA, SQIVND (reference sequence). DNA for the CDR3: TGTGCCAGTAGTACCCTGGGGGGGGGAACGACTGAAGCTTTCTTT. Its translation: CASSTLGGGTTEAFF. Based on the CDR3 plus reference TRBV19 and TRBJ1-1, the full variable domain is DGGITQSPKYLFRKEGQNVTLSCEQNLNHDAMYWYRQDPGQGLRLIYYSQIVNDFQKGDIAEGYSVSREKKESFPLTVTSAQKNPTAFYLCASSTLGGGTTEAFFGQGTRLTVV.

The gene calls are TRBV5-1 and TRBJ1-5; D unresolved. The V end lost 0 bases, the J end lost 5 bases, and 9 bases lay between the germline ends. The length of the CDR3 is 14 residues. Looked up from germline, CDR1 is SGHRS and CDR2 is YFSETQ. The CDR3 bases are TGCGCCAGCAGCTTGGAAGGCATTGATCAGCCCCAGCATTTT. It codes for CASSLEGIDQPQHF.

The chain carries TRBV5-1 and TRBJ2-2; maybe TRBD1 (6 bases). The CDR3 totals 16 residues. Germline values: CDR1 SGHRS, CDR2 YFSETQ. V lost 4 bases and J 0 bases, leaving 13 bases between the germline ends. CDR3 in DNA: TGCGCCAGCAGCCCTCGCGGACAGTCGAACACCGGGGAGCTGTTTTTT. This gives the protein CASSPRGQSNTGELFF.